This T cell receptor beta chain was recovered during a study of cytomegalovirus exposure and HLA in healthy donors. In the PCR, 60 Vbeta and 13 Jbeta primers were used. Assay: immunoSEQ multiplex PCR; the TCRdb copy retains only in-frame clones and omits some. Of 100,000 to 120,000 clones listed, approximately 80% are singletons. This CDR3 is 13 amino acids long. The V gene's germline CDR1 is WSHSY and CDR2 SAAADI. As to this clone: One end of the junction does not line up with germline, which may come from a read error.

The TCR comes from a male donor in good health and CMV-seronegative. This chain uses TRBV10-2 with TRBJ2-7; a weak D match, TRBD2 (5 bases). The sequencing input was PBMCs. This CDR3 reads CASSALVSHEQYF. As DNA, the CDR3 is TGCGCCAGCAGTGCACTAGTCTCCCACGAGCAGTACTTC.